This T cell receptor (beta chain) was profiled in a study of cytomegalovirus exposure and HLA in healthy donors. Study information: Caucasian-associated ancestry cluster membership applied to about 77% of around 400 genotyped donors.

Primers for the PCR totalled 60 Vbeta and 13 Jbeta. TCRdb's copy holds only in-frame clones and misses some; the assay was immunoSEQ multiplex PCR. Of approximately 130,000 clones in the sample, roughly three quarters were seen once. Germline values: CDR1 MDHEN, CDR2 SYDVKM. The CDR3 covers 14 residues. Trimming cost V 6 bases and J 0 bases; bases outside gene matches: 3. The V gene is TRBV28, the J gene TRBJ2-7, with 9 bases lining up with TRBD1. The source is a woman aged 40 to 50 in good health and CMV-seronegative. Sequencing used PBMCs. For the CDR3, the DNA is TGTGCCAGCAGCCGACAGGGGGTCTCCTACGAGCAGTACTTC. Protein: CASSRQGVSYEQYF.